The rows below give T cell receptor beta chains drawn from one sample of a study of blood T cells in healthy people across ages. TCRdb reprocessed the 5' RACE reads with MiXCR, giving one entry per CDR3 protein. The sample holds approximately 670,000 distinct CDR3 sequences, approximately 40% seen once. The source material was blood. The source is a man aged 80 or over in good health. CDR3s include the opening cysteine and the closing phenylalanine or tryptophan. A D gene is named only where the DNA matches it firmly. Rows give clone size only sometimes, using once, few, many, or a class for an expanded clone.

.	.	TRBV6-1	TRBJ2-7	TGTGCCAGCAGTGAACCAGGAGGGAGGAGCTACGAGCAGTACTTC	CASSEPGGRSYEQYF
TRBD1	.	TRBV20-1	TRBJ2-7	TGCAGTGCGGCCGATCCGGGACAGGCGCCCTACGAGCAGTACTTC	CSAADPGQAPYEQYF
.	few	TRBV7-2	TRBJ2-1	TGTGCCAGCAGCTTAGAGTCTCTACTTTACAATGAGCAGTTCTTC	CASSLESLLYNEQFF
.	.	TRBV5-1	TRBJ1-6	TGCGCCAGCAGCTTGGAGGGCCCTTCGGAGGATCGTAATTCACCCCTCCACTTT	CASSLEGPSEDRNSPLHF
TRBD1	.	TRBV20-1	TRBJ2-2	TGCAGTGCTACCCGCCGGGACAGGGTAAACACCGGGGAGCTGTTTTTT	CSATRRDRVNTGELFF
TRBD1	.	TRBV20-1	TRBJ2-2	TGCAGTGCCCAGACAGGGGGCGGATATACCGGGGAGCTGTTTTTT	CSAQTGGGYTGELFF
.	.	TRBV4-2	TRBJ2-7	TGTGCCAGCAGCCATACTAGCCGTTTGGAATACGAGCAGTACTTC	CASSHTSRLEYEQYF
.	.	TRBV6-5	TRBJ2-3	TGTGCCAGCAGTTACCGAACGATCGGGACTACAGATACGCAGTATTTT	CASSYRTIGTTDTQYF
TRBD2	many	TRBV27	TRBJ2-3	TGTGCCATTAGCCGCGCGGGAGGGATCACAGATACGCAGTATTTT	CAISRAGGITDTQYF
TRBD2	few	TRBV3-1	TRBJ2-7	TGTGCCAGCAGCCCACTTGGAGCGGGAGGGCCTGGCGAGCAGTACTTC	CASSPLGAGGPGEQYF
.	.	TRBV21-1	TRBJ1-1	TGTGCCAGCAGCAAAACGAAGTTAAGGGACAGGGGAAATTTAGCTTTCTTT	CASSKTKLRDRGNLAFF
TRBD2	few	TRBV5-1	TRBJ2-1	TGCGCCAGCAGCTCCGGACTAGCGGGGGGCGCCTACAATGAGCAGTTCTTC	CASSSGLAGGAYNEQFF
TRBD1	many	TRBV4-3	TRBJ2-5	TGCGCCAGCAGCCAACGGTTATTAAAGGGACAGGGGGCGTTTGGGGAGACCCAGTACTTC	CASSQRLLKGQGAFGETQYF
.	.	TRBV20-1	TRBJ1-4	TGCAGTGCTGTACAGGTTGCGGGGGAAAAACTGTTTTTT	CSAVQVAGEKLFF
.	.	TRBV6-2/TRBV6-3	TRBJ2-1	TGTGCCAGCAGTTGGAAACAGGGCACCCTTAGCTCCTACAATGAGCAGTTCTTC	CASSWKQGTLSSYNEQFF
.	.	TRBV27	TRBJ2-7	TGTGCCAGCAGACACTGTCGGACCCCAAGCGAGCAGTACTTC	CASRHCRTPSEQYF
TRBD1	few	TRBV6-5	TRBJ2-5	TGTGCCAGCAGTTATTTACCCAGGGGGCATGGGGAGACCCAGTACTTC	CASSYLPRGHGETQYF
TRBD2	.	TRBV5-1	TRBJ2-7	TGCGCCAGCAGCCAATTGGGGGGGTCCCCTACCTACGAGCAGTACTTC	CASSQLGGSPTYEQYF
TRBD2	many	TRBV20-1	TRBJ2-1	TGCAGTGCTAGACCCCCCCGGGGGGGCCCCAGAAATGAGCAGTTCTTC	CSARPPRGGPRNEQFF
TRBD2	.	TRBV5-1	TRBJ2-7	TGCGCCAGCAGCTTAACTAGCGGGAGGTTCGCAACTTACGAGCAGTACTTC	CASSLTSGRFATYEQYF
.	many	TRBV25-1	TRBJ1-2	TGTGCCAGCAGTACCGAGACGAAGCGTGGCTACACCTTC	CASSTETKRGYTF
.	.	TRBV12-3/TRBV12-4	TRBJ1-2	TGTGCCAGCAGTTTGATAGGGTCTGGTGGCTACACCTTC	CASSLIGSGGYTF
.	many	TRBV3-1	TRBJ2-7	TGTGCCAGCAGCCAAGTTCGGACATCCTACGAGCAGTACTTC	CASSQVRTSYEQYF
.	.	TRBV14	TRBJ1-2	TGTGCCAGCAGCCAATCGACTAGGGGCTATGGCTACACCTTC	CASSQSTRGYGYTF
.	.	TRBV2	TRBJ2-3	TGTGCCAGCAGTGAAAGAGTGGCCCGGACAGATACGCAGTATTTT	CASSERVARTDTQYF
TRBD1	.	TRBV20-1	TRBJ1-5	TGCGGTGTCACACAGGGACAGGGGGCTGGACAGCCCCAGCATTTT	CGVTQGQGAGQPQHF
.	few	TRBV7-2	TRBJ1-4	TGTGCCAGCAGCTTAATGGGACCTGCAACTAATGAAAAACTGTTTTTT	CASSLMGPATNEKLFF
TRBD1	.	TRBV20-1	TRBJ2-5	TGCAGTGCTAGAGAGGACAGGGGACCCATACAAGAGACCCAGTACTTC	CSAREDRGPIQETQYF
TRBD1	.	TRBV7-3	TRBJ2-5	TGTGCCAGCAGCTCGACAGGGGGCGCTGGGCAGACCCAGTACTTC	CASSSTGGAGQTQYF
TRBD2	.	TRBV6-1	TRBJ2-7	TGTGCCAGCAGTGACCCCCGGGGGGGCCGCGACGAGCAGTACTTC	CASSDPRGGRDEQYF
.	.	TRBV7-9	TRBJ1-5	TGTGCCAGCAGCCCCGGGACAATACCTTCCCAGCCCCAGCATTTT	CASSPGTIPSQPQHF
.	.	TRBV4-3	TRBJ1-2	TGCGCCAGCAGCCAAGGAAGGGACGGCCACTATGGCTACACCTTC	CASSQGRDGHYGYTF
TRBD2	.	TRBV5-6	TRBJ2-3	TGTGCCAGCAGCTTGCGTAGCGGGAGTGTAGGGGTGGATACGCAGTATTTT	CASSLRSGSVGVDTQYF
.	.	TRBV25-1	TRBJ2-7	TGTGCCAGCAGTGAATTCGGTTACGAGCAGTACTTC	CASSEFGYEQYF
.	.	TRBV5-1	TRBJ2-7	TGCGCCAGCAGCTTGGTTACAGACCTGGCCCGCGAGCAGTACTTC	CASSLVTDLAREQYF
.	few	TRBV15	TRBJ2-7	TGTGCCACCAGCAGAGGGGACGCCTCCTACGAGCAGTACTTC	CATSRGDASYEQYF
.	once	TRBV5-6	TRBJ2-1	TGTGCCGGCAGCTTGGTTGGGCAGAGCTCCTACAATGAGCAGTTCTTC	CAGSLVGQSSYNEQFF
TRBD2	.	TRBV7-3	TRBJ2-3	TGTGCCAGCAGCTCTACCGGGACTAGCGACACAGATACGCGGTATTTT	CASSSTGTSDTDTRYF
.	.	TRBV4-3	TRBJ1-1	TGCGCCAGCAGCCAAGAAGGCAGGGTGAACACTGAAGCTTTCTTT	CASSQEGRVNTEAFF
TRBD2	few	TRBV27	TRBJ2-5	TGTGCCAGCAGTTTCGGAGCGGGAGGGCCTCCAGAGACCCAGTACTTC	CASSFGAGGPPETQYF
.	.	TRBV4-3	TRBJ1-1	TGCGCCAGCAGCCAAGAACACAGGGTGAACACTGAAGCTTTCTTT	CASSQEHRVNTEAFF
.	many	TRBV2	TRBJ1-2	TGTGCCAGCAGTTCCGAGGGGGGTTCTATCCATGGCTACACCTTC	CASSSEGGSIHGYTF
TRBD1	.	TRBV27	TRBJ2-7	TGTGCCAGCACCCCGACAGGGATGAAAAACGAGCAGTACTTC	CASTPTGMKNEQYF
.	.	TRBV7-9	TRBJ2-7	TGTGCCAGCAGCTCCCCCCGGGCGTCCTACGAGCAGTACTTC	CASSSPRASYEQYF
TRBD2	.	TRBV6-2/TRBV6-3	TRBJ2-1	TGTGCCAGCAGACCGAGCGGGGGGGCCGTGAATGAGCAGTTCTTC	CASRPSGGAVNEQFF
.	.	TRBV3-1	TRBJ2-1	TGTGCCAGCAGCCAACTAGGGTTCGAGCAGTTCTTC	CASSQLGFEQFF
.	.	TRBV10-2	TRBJ1-2	TGCGCCAGCAGGGAGTTGAACAGTGGCTACACCTTC	CASRELNSGYTF
TRBD1	many	TRBV15	TRBJ2-4	TGTGCCACCAGCAGAGGTTCAGGGGGAAACATTCAGTACTTC	CATSRGSGGNIQYF